This is a list of T cell receptor beta chains from one sample in a study of shared clonotypes between healthy human individuals. Assay used: immunoSEQ multiplex PCR; TCRdb lists only in-frame clones, some missing. Here the sample spans about half a million clones, 65% to 85% being singletons. Material for sequencing was PBMCs. The receptor source for this set is a middle-aged woman in good health. Some clones in this sample may be carry-over from other donors' samples. Each CDR3 is given with its conserved first and last residue. A D gene is named only where the DNA matches it firmly. Size tells how often a clone was seen (once, few, many) or the class of an expanded clone, and some rows leave it out.

size,D,V,J,DNA,CDR3
.,TRBD1,TRBV6-6,TRBJ1-1,TGTGCCAGCAGCGGTGGGACAGGGGTAATGAACACTGAAGCTTTCTTT,CASSGGTGVMNTEAFF
.,TRBD2,TRBV30,TRBJ2-1,TGTGCCTGGAGGCTCAGCGGGGTTTACAATGAGCAGTTCTTC,CAWRLSGVYNEQFF
.,.,TRBV10-3,TRBJ2-7,TGTGCCATCAGTCAATTCGGGGCAGCGGACTCCTACGAGCAGTACTTC,CAISQFGAADSYEQYF
.,.,TRBV6-6,TRBJ2-1,TGTGCCAGCAGTTTGCCCCAGGCCCCTAATGAGCAGTTCTTC,CASSLPQAPNEQFF
.,TRBD2,TRBV10-1,TRBJ2-2,TGCGCCAGCAGTCCCCCAAATGTAGCGGGAGGGCCCCGGGAGCTGTTTTTT,CASSPPNVAGGPRELFF
.,.,TRBV29-1,TRBJ2-5,TGCAGCGTTGTACTCACCGGGGAGACCCAGTACTTC,CSVVLTGETQYF
.,TRBD1,TRBV28,TRBJ1-2,TGTGCCAGCAGTTTGAGGGGGCTTTATGGCTACACCTTC,CASSLRGLYGYTF
.,TRBD2,TRBV19,TRBJ2-7,TGTGCCAGTAGTATAATGCTAGCGGGAGCCAACGAGCAGTACTTC,CASSIMLAGANEQYF
.,TRBD2,TRBV6-1,TRBJ2-5,TGTGCCAGCAGTGAAAAACTAGCGGGAGTGGGAGAGACCCAGTACTTC,CASSEKLAGVGETQYF
.,TRBD1,TRBV5-1,TRBJ2-7,TGCGCCAGCAGCTTGGGGGGGACAGGGAGGTACGAGCAGTACTTC,CASSLGGTGRYEQYF
.,TRBD2,TRBV27,TRBJ2-7,TGTGCCAGCAGTTTCGTAGCGGGGACCTACGAGCAGTACTTC,CASSFVAGTYEQYF
once,.,TRBV28,TRBJ1-4,TGTGCCACCGCAGTACGCCTAGGGGAAAAACTGTTTTTT,CATAVRLGEKLFF
.,TRBD2,TRBV7-2,TRBJ2-7,TGTGCCAGCAGCTTAACTAGCGGGAGGTACGAGCAGTACTTC,CASSLTSGRYEQYF
.,.,TRBV7-6,TRBJ2-3,TGTGCCAGCAGCTTATTATCGAATACAGATACGCAGTATTTT,CASSLLSNTDTQYF
.,.,TRBV21-1,TRBJ2-7,TGTGCCAGCAGCCCTGGCGGTAAGGGGCAGTACTTC,CASSPGGKGQYF
.,.,TRBV7-2,TRBJ1-2,TGTGCCAGCAGCTTAGGTCGCGACTATGGCTACACCTTC,CASSLGRDYGYTF
.,.,TRBV11-2,TRBJ2-5,TGTGCCAGCAGCCCGACACCACGGGAGACCCAGTACTTC,CASSPTPRETQYF
.,TRBD1,TRBV19,TRBJ1-5,TGTGCCAGTAGTTTTGGACAGGGGGGTCAGCCCCAGCATTTT,CASSFGQGGQPQHF
.,TRBD2,TRBV7-8,TRBJ2-5,TGTGCCAGCAGCTTATGGGCTAGCGGCAGCCAAGAGACCCAGTACTTC,CASSLWASGSQETQYF
.,.,TRBV30,TRBJ2-3,TGTGCCTGGAGTGGAGGGTCCGAGAAAGATACGCAGTATTTT,CAWSGGSEKDTQYF
once,TRBD1,TRBV5-1,TRBJ1-2,TGCGCCAGCAGCTTTGGACAGGGCTATAGCTACACCTTC,CASSFGQGYSYTF
.,.,TRBV5-1,TRBJ2-1,TGCGCCAGCAGCTTGGATTCGGAGCTTGAGCAGTTCTTC,CASSLDSELEQFF
.,.,TRBV18,TRBJ2-6,TGTGCCAGCTCACCACCATCTGGGGCCAACGTCCTGACTTTC,CASSPPSGANVLTF
.,.,TRBV30,TRBJ2-7,TGTGCCTGGAATGGCGGAGCTGCGACGCAGTACTTC,CAWNGGAATQYF
once,.,TRBV19,TRBJ2-3,TGTGCCAGTAGTATCCACTTGGATACGCAGTATTTT,CASSIHLDTQYF
.,.,TRBV30,TRBJ1-1,TGTGCCTGGAGGAGGGGCGGATGGACTGAAGCTTTCTTT,CAWRRGGWTEAFF
.,TRBD2,TRBV15,TRBJ2-1,TGTGCCACCAGCAGAGCACTAGCGGCGGGTGAGCAGTTCTTC,CATSRALAAGEQFF
.,TRBD1,TRBV6-1,TRBJ1-1,TGTGCCAGCAGTGACAGGGGGCCCTATGAAGCTTTCTTT,CASSDRGPYEAFF
.,TRBD1,TRBV4-2,TRBJ1-4,TGTGCCAGCAGCCCCTCGGACAGGGGGGGCAAACTGTTTTTT,CASSPSDRGGKLFF
.,.,TRBV5-5,TRBJ2-5,TGTGCCAGCAGCGGCGGGGGCCGCGAAGAGACCCAGTACTTC,CASSGGGREETQYF
.,.,TRBV19,TRBJ2-1,TGTGCCAGTAGTTCCTCAGGGGACGCGCGTTACAATGAGCAGTTCTTC,CASSSSGDARYNEQFF
once,.,TRBV11-2,TRBJ2-6,TGTGCCAGCAGTCAAACAGGGCTCGGGGCCAACGTCCTGACTTTC,CASSQTGLGANVLTF
.,TRBD2,TRBV28,TRBJ2-1,TGTGCCAGCAGTTTATTCCGTTCTAGCGGGACGTCCTACAATGAGCAGTTCTTC,CASSLFRSSGTSYNEQFF
.,TRBD1,TRBV30,TRBJ2-2,TGTGCCAGAGGACAGGGTAACACCGGGGAGCTGTTTTTT,CARGQGNTGELFF
.,.,TRBV19,TRBJ1-4,TGTGCCAGTAGTATATCCGGGATCGGAGGTGAAAAACTGTTTTTT,CASSISGIGGEKLFF
.,.,TRBV29-1,TRBJ2-7,TGCAGCGCCGGCGCACAGGGGAGGTACGAGCAGTACTTC,CSAGAQGRYEQYF
.,TRBD2,TRBV2,TRBJ2-1,TGTGCCAGCAAACCCGGGACTAGCGGAGCCTACAATGAGCAGTTCTTC,CASKPGTSGAYNEQFF
.,.,TRBV5-4,TRBJ2-5,TGTGCCAGCAGCGGCCGGGACCCCTCTGAGACCCAGTACTTC,CASSGRDPSETQYF
.,.,TRBV9,TRBJ2-7,TGTGCCAGCAGCCCCCGGACTTCTCGAGGCCACGAGCAGTACTTC,CASSPRTSRGHEQYF
.,TRBD2,TRBV9,TRBJ2-7,TGTGCCAGCAGCCCTTATAGGGGACTAGGAGAGTACGAGCAGTACTTC,CASSPYRGLGEYEQYF
.,TRBD1,TRBV6-5,TRBJ1-1,TGTGCCAGCAGACACTTAAGACAGGGGGACACTGAAGCTTTCTTT,CASRHLRQGDTEAFF
many,TRBD2,TRBV7-9,TRBJ2-3,TGTGCCAGCAGCCCAAAGGGACTAGCGGGAGCTTCGGATACGCAGTATTTT,CASSPKGLAGASDTQYF
.,TRBD2,TRBV6-1,TRBJ2-7,TGTGCCAGCAGTGTCTATAGCGGGGGGACCTACGAGCAGTACTTC,CASSVYSGGTYEQYF
.,TRBD2,TRBV4-1,TRBJ2-1,TGCGCCAGCAGCCGAGGGACTAGCGGAGACAATGAGCAGTTCTTC,CASSRGTSGDNEQFF
.,.,TRBV5-1,TRBJ1-3,TGCGCCAGCAGGCCCGACAGTTTCGGTGACCTCAATGGAGGGGATAGGAACACCATATATTTT,CASRPDSFGDLNGGDRNTIYF
few,.,TRBV9,TRBJ2-7,TGTGCCAGCAGCGTAGCGACAGGCTTTACCTACGAGCAGTACTTC,CASSVATGFTYEQYF
.,TRBD2,TRBV4-2,TRBJ2-3,TGTGCCAGCAGCCCGGGACTAGCATTAGATACGCAGTATTTT,CASSPGLALDTQYF
few,.,TRBV18,TRBJ1-2,TGTGCCAGCTCACCGGAAAAAAACTATGGCTACACCTTC,CASSPEKNYGYTF
.,TRBD2,TRBV4-1,TRBJ2-1,TGCGCCAGCAGCCTCCAGCTAGCGGGAGCAGATGAGCAGTTCTTC,CASSLQLAGADEQFF
.,.,TRBV2,TRBJ2-2,TGTGCCAGCAGAACATACACCGGGGAGCTGTTTTTT,CASRTYTGELFF
.,.,TRBV7-8,TRBJ2-5,TGTGCCAGCAGCTTAGCGAGGGAGACCCAGTACTTC,CASSLARETQYF
once,.,TRBV2,TRBJ2-1,TGTGCCAGCAGTGACTTCTACAATGAGCAGTTCTTC,CASSDFYNEQFF
.,.,TRBV19,TRBJ1-5,TGTGCCAGTAGTATTGCAGATCTGGGCAATCAGCCCCAGCATTTT,CASSIADLGNQPQHF
.,.,TRBV23-1,TRBJ2-6,TGCGCCAGCAGTACGGTATTTACGCAACAAAGTCGGGCCAACGTCCTGACTTTC,CASSTVFTQQSRANVLTF